This T cell receptor beta chain was found in a study of blood T cell repertoires in COVID-19. The V gene lost 2 bases and the J gene lost 4 bases, with 14 bases spanning the gap. The CDR3 extends over 16 amino acids. CDR1 and CDR2 (germline): MNHEY, SVGAGI. Clones were read by immunoSEQ multiplex PCR, and TCRdb kept only the in-frame ones, dropping some. The sample lists 200,000 to 250,000 clones, approximately 83% occurring once. The source is a woman aged 40 to 50 with acute COVID-19. The specimen sequenced was PBMCs or T cells enriched from blood (not recorded which). The V and J genes are TRBV6-5 and TRBJ1-4; D perhaps matches TRBD1 (6 bases). CDR3 bases: TGTGCCAGCAGTTACGGGGGCGGACAGCATAATGAAAAACTGTTTTTT. Translation gives CASSYGGGQHNEKLFF.